This TCR beta chain was recovered during a study of beta chain features in type 1 diabetes. Study-level findings and limits: Shortening that was moderate but significant affected the TCRB CDR3s of Type 1 diabetes patients in all four CD4+ subsets. Sequencing the cDNA could make cells with high TCR expression show up more than they should.

The investigators reverse transcribed all of the isolated RNA, so they sequenced expressed TCRB transcripts. Sequencing used immunoSEQ multiplex PCR; TCRdb keeps in-frame clones, though not all of them. Of hundreds of thousands of clones detected, 9.6% appear once; the ten largest clones hold just under 0.035%. This CDR3 spans 18 amino acids. Per germline, CDR1 LNHDA and CDR2 SQIVND (reference sequence). J gave up 4 bases and V 3 bases, and 11 bases lay outside the gene matches. Comment on this clone: What it binds is not known.

The rearrangement uses TRBV19 and TRBJ2-6; 8 nucleotides line up with TRBD1. Sequencing was done on a sample of naive CD4+ T cells from blood. The TCR comes from a woman between 18 and 29 years old in good health. This CDR3 is CASSMDRDIYTGANVLTF. CDR3 nucleotides: TGTGCCAGTAGTATGGACAGGGACATTTATACAGGGGCCAACGTCCTGACTTTC.